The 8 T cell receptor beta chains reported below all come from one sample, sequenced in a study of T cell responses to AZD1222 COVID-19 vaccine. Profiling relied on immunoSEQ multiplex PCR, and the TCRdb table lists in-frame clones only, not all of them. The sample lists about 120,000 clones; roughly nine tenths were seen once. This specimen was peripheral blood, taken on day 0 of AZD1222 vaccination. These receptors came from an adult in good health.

CDR3 nucleotide sequence: TGTGCCATCAGAAACACCCAGTACCAGAACACTGAAGCTTTCTTT. As protein: CAIRNTQYQNTEAFF. This sequence joins TRBV10-3 and TRBJ1-1; D is ambiguous. Germline V CDR1 and CDR2: ENHRY, SYGVKD. V lost 6 bases to trimming and J lost 1 base, with 15 bases between them. CDR3 length: 15 amino acids.

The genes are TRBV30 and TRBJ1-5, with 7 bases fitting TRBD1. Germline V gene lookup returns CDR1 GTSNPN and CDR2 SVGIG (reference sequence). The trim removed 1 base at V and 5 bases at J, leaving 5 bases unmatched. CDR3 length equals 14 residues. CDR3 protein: CAWSAGQGDQPQHF. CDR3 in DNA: TGTGCCTGGAGTGCCGGTCAGGGGGATCAGCCCCAGCATTTT.

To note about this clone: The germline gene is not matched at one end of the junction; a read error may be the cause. The CDR3 is CASSLLNAPLHF. The CDR3 bases are TGTGCCAGCAGTCTCCTTAATGCACCCCTCCACTTT. This sequence joins TRBV6-5 and TRBJ1-6; D unresolved. CDR1 is MNHEY and CDR2 is SVGAGI in the germline V gene. The CDR3 consists of 12 residues.

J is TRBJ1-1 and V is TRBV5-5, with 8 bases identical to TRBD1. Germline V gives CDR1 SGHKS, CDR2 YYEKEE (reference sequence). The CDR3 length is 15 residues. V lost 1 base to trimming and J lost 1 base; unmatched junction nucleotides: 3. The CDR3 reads CASSLRTGRNTEAFF. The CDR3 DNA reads TGTGCCAGCAGCTTGAGGACAGGGAGGAACACTGAAGCTTTCTTT.

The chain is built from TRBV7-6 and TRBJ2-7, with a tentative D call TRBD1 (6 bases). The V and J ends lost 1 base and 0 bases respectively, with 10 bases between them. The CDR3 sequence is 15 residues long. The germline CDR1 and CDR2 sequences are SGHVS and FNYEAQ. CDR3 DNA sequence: TGTGCCAGCAGCTTAGGGGGGCTAAGCTCCTACGAGCAGTACTTC. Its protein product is CASSLGGLSSYEQYF.

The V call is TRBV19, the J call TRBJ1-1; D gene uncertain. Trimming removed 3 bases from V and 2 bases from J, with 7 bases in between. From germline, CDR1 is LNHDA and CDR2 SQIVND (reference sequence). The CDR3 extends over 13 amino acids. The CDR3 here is CASSIIRNTEAFF. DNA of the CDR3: TGTGCCAGTAGTATCATAAGAAACACTGAAGCTTTCTTT.

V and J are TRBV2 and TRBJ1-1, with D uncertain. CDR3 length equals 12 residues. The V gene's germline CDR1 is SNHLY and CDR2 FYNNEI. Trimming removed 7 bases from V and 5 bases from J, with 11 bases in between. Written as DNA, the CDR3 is TGTGCCAGCATTCGGTCGGGGACTGAAGCTTTCTTT. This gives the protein CASIRSGTEAFF.

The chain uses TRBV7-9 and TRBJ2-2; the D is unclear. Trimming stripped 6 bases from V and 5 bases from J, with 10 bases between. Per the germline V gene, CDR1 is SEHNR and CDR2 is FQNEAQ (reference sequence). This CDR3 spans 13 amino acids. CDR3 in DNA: TGTGCCAGCAGACGAGAGTTTACCGGGGAGCTGTTTTTT. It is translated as CASRREFTGELFF. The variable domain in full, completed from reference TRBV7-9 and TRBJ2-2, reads DTGVSQNPRHKITKRGQNVTFRCDPISEHNRLYWYRQTLGQGPEFLTYFQNEAQLEKSRLLSDRFSAERPKGSFSTLEIQRTEQGDSAMYLCASRREFTGELFFGEGSRLTVL.